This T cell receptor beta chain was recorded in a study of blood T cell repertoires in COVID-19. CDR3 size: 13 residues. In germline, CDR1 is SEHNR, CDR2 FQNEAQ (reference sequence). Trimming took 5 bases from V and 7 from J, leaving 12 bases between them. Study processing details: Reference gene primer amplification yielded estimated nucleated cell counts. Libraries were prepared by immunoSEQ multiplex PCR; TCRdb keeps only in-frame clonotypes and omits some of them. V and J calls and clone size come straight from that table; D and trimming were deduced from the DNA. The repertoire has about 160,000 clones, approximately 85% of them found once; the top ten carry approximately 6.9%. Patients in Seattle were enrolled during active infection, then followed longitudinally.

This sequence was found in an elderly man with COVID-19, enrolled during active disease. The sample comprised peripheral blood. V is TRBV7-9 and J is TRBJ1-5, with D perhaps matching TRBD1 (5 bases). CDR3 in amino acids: CASSLEGYQPQHF. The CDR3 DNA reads TGTGCCAGCAGCCTGGAGGGGTACCAGCCCCAGCATTTT. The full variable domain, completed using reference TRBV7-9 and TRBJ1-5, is DTGVSQNPRHKITKRGQNVTFRCDPISEHNRLYWYRQTLGQGPEFLTYFQNEAQLEKSRLLSDRFSAERPKGSFSTLEIQRTEQGDSAMYLCASSLEGYQPQHFGDGTRLSIL.